These 31 T cell receptor beta chains were all obtained from the same sample, sequenced in a study of T cell repertoires and Cas9 in healthy adults. Profiling relied on immunoSEQ multiplex PCR, and the TCRdb table lists in-frame clones only, not all of them. The repertoire includes about 22,000 clones, roughly nine tenths of them detected once, and roughly 1.6% sits in the top ten. The specimen sequenced was CD4+ effector T cells (CD127+, CD25-, CD137-, CD154-) from PBMCs; culture status not recorded. Source of these receptors: a human donor in good health.

The rearrangement links TRBV28 to TRBJ2-3, with 8 positions matching TRBD1. Germline CDR1 MDHEN, CDR2 SYDVKM. This CDR3 comprises 17 residues. Unmatched junction bases numbered 12, after V lost 5 bases and J lost 2 bases. CDR3 DNA sequence: TGTGCCAGCAGTCCACAGGCCGGGGACAGGTACACAGATACGCAGTATTTT. Translated, it gives CASSPQAGDRYTDTQYF.

This clone came up a few times. This chain connects TRBV25-1 to TRBJ1-5; D is unclear. This CDR3 contains 15 residues. Germline V gene sequence: CDR1 MGHDK, CDR2 SYGVNS. V was pared by 1 base and J by 12 bases, with 19 bases between. CDR3 in DNA: TGTGCCAGCAGTGAATTCTCCCTTTATACTGCGCACCAGCATTTT. Translation gives CASSEFSLYTAHQHF.

J is TRBJ1-1 and V is TRBV6-5, with a tentative D call TRBD1 (5 bases). Germline V gene sequence: CDR1 MNHEY, CDR2 SVGAGI. The CDR3 contains 14 residues. V was cut by 8 bases and J by 4 bases, with 17 bases left in between. The CDR3: CASEGPGGATEAFF. The CDR3 bases are TGTGCCAGCGAGGGCCCTGGAGGGGCCACTGAAGCTTTCTTT.

The V and J genes are TRBV4-1 and TRBJ2-7; TRBD2 agrees at 10 bases. The length of the CDR3 is 15 residues. Unmatched junction bases numbered 4, after V lost 1 base and J lost 4 bases. Germline CDR1 is MGHRA and CDR2 is YSYEKL. The CDR3 bases are TGCGCCAGCAGCCAAGGGACTAGCGGAATTTACGAGCAGTACTTC. Protein: CASSQGTSGIYEQYF.

V gene TRBV6-5 combines with J gene TRBJ2-6; D is unclear. V lost 0 bases to trimming and J lost 0 bases, with 3 bases between them. Germline values: CDR1 MNHEY, CDR2 SVGAGI. This CDR3 region has 15 residues. The CDR3 nucleotides are TGTGCCAGCAGTTACTCATCCTCTGGGGCCAACGTCCTGACTTTC. Translation: CASSYSSSGANVLTF.

Relative to its sample, this clone is large. The chain links TRBV6-6 to TRBJ1-4, with D possibly being TRBD1 (5 bases). The CDR3 sequence is 13 residues long. CDR1 is MNHNY and CDR2 is SVGAGI in the germline V gene (reference sequence). V lost 8 bases and J 1 base, leaving 8 bases between the germline ends. Here the CDR3 DNA reads TGTGCCAGCCGACAGCTAACTAATGAAAAACTGTTTTTT. It codes for CASRQLTNEKLFF.

The genes are TRBV7-2 and TRBJ2-2; perhaps D is TRBD1 or TRBD2 (6 bases each). The CDR3 runs 16 residues. Trimming pared 1 base from V and 4 bases from J, leaving 13 bases between. From germline, CDR1 is SGHTA and CDR2 FQGNSA. The CDR3 nucleotides read TGTGCCAGCAGCTTAGTTGGTTCGGGGGCCACCGGGGAGCTGTTTTTT. Its protein product is CASSLVGSGATGELFF.

The CDR3 loop is CASSLGPGAYEQYF. The CDR3 DNA sequence: TGTGCCAGCAGCTTAGGGCCAGGGGCCTACGAGCAGTACTTC. J is TRBJ2-7 and V is TRBV7-3, with D maybe TRBD1 (6 bases). The CDR3 covers 14 residues. Trimming removed 2 bases from V and 2 bases from J, with 10 bases in between. Germline loops: CDR1 SGHTA, CDR2 FQGTGA.

V and J are TRBV7-9 and TRBJ2-1; 14 bases are shared with TRBD2. The V gene end was trimmed by 5 bases and the J gene end by 8 bases; junction bases not matched to a gene: 11. This CDR3 has 17 amino acids. Germline lookup yields CDR1 SEHNR and CDR2 FQNEAQ (reference sequence). Written as DNA, the CDR3 is TGTGCCAGCAGCCCTCTCGGAGGGACTAGCGGGGGTGATGAGCAGTTCTTC. Translation gives CASSPLGGTSGGDEQFF.

This chain uses TRBV4-1 with TRBJ2-7; D is perhaps TRBD2 (6 bases). Trimming removed 0 bases from V and 4 bases from J, with 13 bases in between. The germline V gene encodes CDR1 MGHRA and CDR2 YSYEKL. The CDR3 spans 15 residues. The chain's CDR3 is CASSQELNGGYEQYF. The CDR3 DNA reads as TGCGCCAGCAGCCAAGAACTGAACGGGGGATACGAGCAGTACTTC.

The chain combines TRBV7-8 with TRBJ1-2, with 7 bases aligning to TRBD1. The CDR3 spans 16 residues. V lost 5 bases to trimming and J lost 0 bases; unmatched junction nucleotides: 9. Germline V gene lookup returns CDR1 SGHVS and CDR2 FQNEAQ. The CDR3 sequence: CASSLLTGTANYGYTF. Here the CDR3 DNA reads TGTGCCAGCAGCCTCCTAACCGGGACAGCTAACTATGGCTACACCTTC.

The V call is TRBV5-1, the J call TRBJ2-1; 8 bases agree with TRBD2. V was pared by 4 bases and J by 7 bases, with 10 bases of the junction left unmatched. Germline V gene data show CDR1 as SGHRS and CDR2 as YFSETQ. The CDR3 contains 15 residues. The CDR3 reads CASSPKAGGGNEQFF. DNA of the CDR3: TGCGCCAGCAGCCCGAAGGCGGGGGGCGGGAATGAGCAGTTCTTC.

This chain connects TRBV7-2 to TRBJ1-4; 8 bases are a match to TRBD1. V trimming: 6 bases; J trimming: 6 bases; junction bases outside the gene matches: 6. From germline, CDR1 is SGHTA and CDR2 FQGNSA. The CDR3 is made up of 14 amino acids. As DNA, the CDR3 is TGTGCCAGCAGGCCAGGGGGCGCGGATGAAAAACTGTTTTTT. Residues: CASRPGGADEKLFF.

This chain uses TRBV29-1 with TRBJ2-7, with a possible D match to TRBD2 (6 bases). This CDR3 comprises 12 residues. Germline V gene data show CDR1 as SQVTM and CDR2 as ANQGSEA. Trimming removed 7 bases from V and 1 base from J, with 11 bases in between. The CDR3 sequence is CSAGDLSYEQYF. DNA of the CDR3: TGCAGCGCCGGGGACTTATCCTACGAGCAGTACTTC.

The genes are TRBV4-3 and TRBJ1-2, with D tentatively TRBD1 (6 bases). The CDR3 totals 15 residues. CDR1 is LGHNA and CDR2 is YSLEER in the germline V gene. Between the trimmed V and J ends, which lost 3 bases and 8 bases, there was a span of 19 bases. The CDR3 loop is CASSQDLGGSRGYTF. Here the CDR3 DNA reads TGCGCCAGCAGCCAGGACCTAGGGGGATCGAGAGGCTACACCTTC.

This chain joins TRBV27 and TRBJ1-6; no firm D call. The CDR3 is made up of 17 amino acids. Germline loops: CDR1 MNHEY, CDR2 SMNVEV (reference sequence). The V end lost 4 bases, the J end lost 0 bases, and 13 bases lay between the germline ends. CDR3 region: CASSSRFMSSYNSPLHF. CDR3 sequence (DNA): TGTGCCAGCAGTTCACGCTTCATGAGCTCCTATAATTCACCCCTCCACTTT.

CDR3 protein: CASSPDRPNEKLFF. Written as DNA, the CDR3 is TGCGCCAGCAGCCCGGACAGGCCTAATGAAAAACTGTTTTTT. The J gene is TRBJ1-4, the V gene TRBV5-1; TRBD1 matches 7 bases. CDR1 is SGHRS and CDR2 is YFSETQ in the germline V gene. There are 14 residues in the CDR3. Losses at the gene ends were 4 bases for V and 3 bases for J; bases not matched to a gene: 3.

This chain connects TRBV28 to TRBJ2-7; D possibly corresponds to TRBD1 (5 bases). This CDR3 is built from 12 residues. V was pared by 10 bases and J by 8 bases, with 18 bases between. CDR1 is MDHEN and CDR2 is SYDVKM in the germline V gene. The CDR3 here is CAKKGPDGQQYF. The CDR3 DNA follows: TGTGCCAAGAAGGGGCCCGACGGCCAGCAGTACTTC.

CDR3 nucleotide sequence: TGTGCCAGCAGCTTAGGTCAGGGCCAGAACACTGAAGCTTTCTTT. It codes for CASSLGQGQNTEAFF. This chain uses TRBV7-9 with TRBJ1-1; perhaps TRBD1 as D (5 bases). The CDR3 has 15 residues. Germline V lookup: CDR1 SEHNR, CDR2 FQNEAQ (reference sequence). Trimming removed 1 base from V and 1 base from J, with 10 bases in between.

This clone turned up a few times. The chain links TRBV6-5 to TRBJ1-2; D is uncertain. CDR3 length equals 15 residues. The germline CDR1 and CDR2 sequences are MNHEY and SVGAGI. Trimming removed 0 bases at V and 2 bases at J, with 10 bases between. CDR3 loop: CASSYSPGGNYGYTF. The CDR3 DNA follows: TGTGCCAGCAGTTACTCTCCGGGAGGGAACTATGGCTACACCTTC.

This rearrangement joins TRBV28 to TRBJ1-5; D is undetermined. The CDR3 consists of 13 residues. V lost 6 bases, J lost 7 bases, and 13 bases lay in between. Per the germline V gene, CDR1 is MDHEN and CDR2 is SYDVKM. The CDR3 DNA reads TGTGCCAGCAGGCCGTTCGAGAGCCAGCCCCAGCATTTT. It translates to CASRPFESQPQHF. Based on the CDR3 plus reference TRBV28 and TRBJ1-5, the full variable domain is DVKVTQSSRYLVKRTGEKVFLECVQDMDHENMFWYRQDPGLGLRLIYFSYDVKMKEKGDIPEGYSVSREKKERFSLILESASTNQTSMYLCASRPFESQPQHFGDGTRLSIL.

The rearrangement uses TRBV28 and TRBJ1-2, with a weak D call TRBD1 (5 bases). The CDR3 is 14 amino acids. V lost 6 bases and J 8 bases, leaving 19 bases between the germline ends. Germline values: CDR1 MDHEN, CDR2 SYDVKM. CDR3 nucleotides: TGTGCCAGCAGGCCGGGGCCCCGGGCTGGGGGCTACACCTTC. It encodes CASRPGPRAGGYTF.

This clone was picked up one time. This chain uses TRBV9 with TRBJ2-5; no clear D. The J call is uncertain, as TRBJ2-7 better fits the DNA end. CDR1 and CDR2 from the germline V gene are SGDLS and YYNGEE. The CDR3 length is 12 residues. The CDR3: CASSPDGYEQYF. DNA for the CDR3: TGTGCCAGCAGCCCAGACGGGTACGAGCAGTACTTC.

The chain has TRBV15 and TRBJ2-5; D may be TRBD1 (5 bases). With 1 base removed from V and 4 bases from J, the gap between germline ends came to 7 bases. This CDR3 region has 13 residues. Germline V lookup: CDR1 LNHNV, CDR2 YYDKDF (reference sequence). Written as DNA, the CDR3 is TGTGCCACCAGCAGAGGGGGCGTAGAGACCCAGTACTTC. Translating gives CATSRGGVETQYF.

This clone was seen just once. This chain links TRBV6-5 with TRBJ1-6, with D unclear. Trimming pared 6 bases from V and 10 bases from J, leaving 19 bases between. The CDR3 runs 15 residues. Germline CDR1 is MNHEY and CDR2 is SVGAGI. This CDR3 reads CASSYTGRLNSPLHF. For the CDR3, the DNA is TGTGCCAGCAGCTACACCGGGCGATTAAACTCACCCCTCCACTTT.

This clone was seen just once. The gene calls are TRBV5-6 and TRBJ1-2; D unclear. The length of the CDR3 is 14 residues. Germline V gene sequence: CDR1 SGHDT, CDR2 YYEEEE. V lost 0 bases and J lost 0, with 6 bases in between. In nucleotides, the CDR3 is TGTGCCAGCAGCTTGGGGCAGGCTAACTATGGCTACACCTTC. Translated: CASSLGQANYGYTF.

This chain links TRBV5-1 with TRBJ1-4, with D perhaps TRBD1 (5 bases). The CDR3 runs 15 residues. Germline assignment: CDR1 SGHRS and CDR2 YFSETQ. The V and J ends lost 0 bases and 3 bases respectively, with 9 bases between them. CDR3: CASSLAGRSNEKLFF. The CDR3 DNA reads as TGCGCCAGCAGCTTGGCGGGACGGTCTAATGAAAAACTGTTTTTT.

V gene TRBV7-6 combines with J gene TRBJ2-2, with 12 bases identical to TRBD2. The CDR3 consists of 18 residues. CDR1 and CDR2 (germline): SGHVS, FNYEAQ. V was clipped by 3 bases and J by 6 bases; unmatched bases: 11. CDR3 bases: TGTGCCAGCAGCTTTGCTAGCGGGAGGGCCGGGGTCCCCGGGGAGCTGTTTTTT. Translating it yields CASSFASGRAGVPGELFF.

The count of this clone is one. The V and J genes are TRBV4-2 and TRBJ2-1; D is unclear. The CDR3 contains 16 residues. Per germline, CDR1 LGHNA and CDR2 YNFKEQ. V was cut by 1 base and J by 4 bases, with 14 bases left in between. DNA for the CDR3: TGTGCCAGCAGCCAAGGTCTAGTAGAGTCGTACAATGAGCAGTTCTTC. It specifies CASSQGLVESYNEQFF.

Only a few counts were recorded for this clone. V usage is TRBV11-2 and J usage is TRBJ2-2; a weak D match, TRBD1 (6 bases). There are 14 residues in the CDR3. Trimming removed 5 bases at V and 6 bases at J, with 13 bases between. Germline V CDR1 and CDR2: SGHAT, FQNNGV. CDR3 sequence: CASSALKGAGELFF. The CDR3 nucleotides read TGTGCCAGCAGCGCCCTGAAGGGGGCCGGGGAGCTGTTTTTT.

The rearrangement uses TRBV4-3 and TRBJ2-7; D perhaps matches TRBD1 (6 bases). CDR3 length: 13 residues. V lost 2 bases and J lost 3, with 8 bases in between. Germline CDR1 is LGHNA and CDR2 is YSLEER. This chain's CDR3 is CASSQSDSYEQYF. Written as DNA, the CDR3 is TGCGCCAGCAGCCAATCGGACAGCTACGAGCAGTACTTC.